Presented here are 20 T cell receptor beta chains from one specimen sequenced in a study of post-analysis software for immune sequencing data. Carried by the TCR beta cDNA libraries were unique molecular identifiers. TCRdb re-derived calls from the PCR reads in MiXCR, one entry per CDR3 protein. The repertoire holds under 650,000 distinct CDR3 sequences, with 44% as singletons. Study-wide results and caveats: The five TRBV segments detected at higher frequency in patients than in controls included TRBV5-6, TRBV5-1 and TRBV20-1.

No antigen is known for these receptors. The sample was blood. All receptors come from a girl aged 5-17 years with multiple sclerosis.

J is TRBJ1-2 and V is TRBV12-3 or TRBV12-4; tentatively, D is TRBD1 (6 bases). With 3 bases removed from V and 8 bases from J, the gap between germline ends came to 10 bases. The CDR3 has 12 amino acids. The CDR3 sequence: CASSFSGGGYTF. The CDR3 DNA follows: TGTGCCAGCAGTTTCTCCGGGGGCGGCTACACCTTC.

The chain is built from TRBV4-1 and TRBJ1-5; no clear D gene. The germline CDR1 and CDR2 sequences are MGHRA and YSYEKL. The length of the CDR3 is 13 residues. Trimming took off 5 bases at V and 1 base at J, with 6 bases between the two ends. The CDR3 loop is CASSIRSNQPQHF. As DNA, the CDR3 is TGCGCCAGCAGCATTCGCAGCAATCAGCCCCAGCATTTT.

This clonotype was recorded a few times. This sequence joins TRBV5-1 and TRBJ1-2; D ambiguous. This CDR3 is 14 amino acids long. Trimming left V 1 base short and J 0 bases short, with 7 bases between. Germline loops: CDR1 SGHRS, CDR2 YFSETQ. CDR3 nucleotides: TGCGCCAGCAGCTTGCAGAGTACTAACTATGGCTACACCTTC. Encoded protein: CASSLQSTNYGYTF.

This clonotype was seen ten or more times. The chain recombines TRBV7-6 with TRBJ2-1; D gene unclear. The CDR3 extends over 13 amino acids. V was shortened by 2 bases and J by 5 bases, with 7 bases between the two germline ends. Per germline, CDR1 SGHVS and CDR2 FNYEAQ. The CDR3 sequence is CASSLLPNNEQFF. The CDR3 nucleotides read TGTGCCAGCAGCTTACTCCCAAACAATGAGCAGTTCTTC.

V is TRBV29-1 and J is TRBJ1-2; tentatively, D is TRBD1 (6 bases). Germline assignment: CDR1 SQVTM and CDR2 ANQGSEA. The CDR3 loop spans 14 amino acids. The germline V and J ends were trimmed by 4 bases and 2 bases, with 14 bases remaining between them. This chain's CDR3 is CSVAGAQGNYGYTF. CDR3 DNA sequence: TGCAGCGTTGCGGGGGCGCAGGGGAACTATGGCTACACCTTC.

The chain has TRBV4-2 and TRBJ2-2, with D possibly TRBD2 on 6 matching bases. Germline values: CDR1 LGHNA, CDR2 YNFKEQ. The V gene lost 4 bases and the J gene lost 0 bases, with 18 bases spanning the gap. The CDR3 is made up of 18 amino acids. In DNA form, the CDR3 reads TGTGCCAGCAGCCCGAATGCGGGGTTTCCCCCGAACACCGGGGAGCTGTTTTTT. This codes for CASSPNAGFPPNTGELFF.

The V and J genes are TRBV24-1 and TRBJ2-7; TRBD2 matches at 8 bases. The CDR3 totals 17 residues. Per germline, CDR1 KGHDR and CDR2 SFDVKD. Germline trimming cut 7 bases from V and 0 bases from J; bases unmatched to any gene: 13. The CDR3 here is CATSAPPGGQSSYEQYF. The CDR3 DNA reads as TGTGCCACCAGCGCACCCCCGGGAGGGCAAAGCTCCTACGAGCAGTACTTC.

The rearrangement joins TRBV6-5 to TRBJ2-4; 8 nucleotides line up with TRBD2. CDR3 length equals 19 residues. V lost 0 bases to trimming and J lost 1 base; unmatched junction nucleotides: 11. Per germline, CDR1 MNHEY and CDR2 SVGAGI. CDR3 in DNA: TGTGCCAGCAGTTACTCGAGTGGTAGCGGGATAGCGGCCAAAAACATTCAGTACTTC. As protein: CASSYSSGSGIAAKNIQYF.

This chain uses TRBV12-3 or TRBV12-4 with TRBJ2-1; TRBD2 matches 8 bases. This CDR3 contains 16 residues. V shed 4 bases and J 4 bases; nucleotides not matched to a gene: 9. This chain's CDR3 is CASSSPGLGKYNEQFF. The CDR3 nucleotides read TGTGCCAGCAGTTCCCCGGGACTAGGGAAATACAATGAGCAGTTCTTC.

The V call is TRBV15, the J call TRBJ1-6; D is perhaps TRBD1 (6 bases). This CDR3 contains 15 residues. From germline, CDR1 is LNHNV and CDR2 YYDKDF (reference sequence). V was trimmed by 3 bases and J by 9 bases, leaving 15 bases between them. The CDR3 region is CATSRKQGFGSPLHF. CDR3 DNA sequence: TGTGCCACCAGCAGGAAACAGGGATTTGGTTCACCCCTCCACTTT. Full variable domain (missing parts from reference TRBV15 and TRBJ1-6): DAMVIQNPRYQVTQFGKPVTLSCSQTLNHNVMYWYQQKSSQAPKLLFHYYDKDFNNEADTPDNFQSRRPNTSFCFLDIRSPGLGDTAMYLCATSRKQGFGSPLHFGNGTRLTVT.

The chain combines TRBV29-1 with TRBJ1-4; 7 bases are shared with TRBD1. Germline CDR1 reads SQVTM; CDR2 reads ANQGSEA. The CDR3 loop spans 12 amino acids. V shed 7 bases and J 8 bases; nucleotides not matched to a gene: 7. The CDR3 coding sequence is TGCAGCGCCCGGACAGGTCGCGAAAAACTGTTTTTT. This sequence encodes CSARTGREKLFF.

This clonotype occurred a few times. The J gene is TRBJ2-4, the V gene TRBV9, with unresolved D. CDR3 size: 15 residues. Germline V CDR1 and CDR2: SGDLS, YYNGEE. The V end was cut by 3 bases, the J end by 3 bases, with 13 bases between. CDR3 loop: CASSGSPSIKNIQYF. The CDR3 nucleotides read TGTGCCAGCAGCGGCTCTCCATCTATCAAAAACATTCAGTACTTC. The whole variable domain, filled in from reference TRBV9 and TRBJ2-4, reads DSGVTQTPKHLITATGQRVTLRCSPRSGDLSVYWYQQSLDQGLQFLIQYYNGEERAKGNILERFSAQQFPDLHSELNLSSLELGDSALYFCASSGSPSIKNIQYFGAGTRLSVL.

This clonotype was picked up one time. V and J are TRBV29-1 and TRBJ2-1, with D possibly being TRBD1 (6 bases). CDR1 is SQVTM, CDR2 ANQGSEA, per germline. The CDR3 covers 13 residues. The ends were cut back, 4 bases at V and 7 bases at J, with 14 bases in the middle. CDR3 in DNA: TGCAGCGTTGCCCGACAGGTTGTGAATGAGCAGTTCTTC. Amino acids: CSVARQVVNEQFF.

This clonotype was seen a few times. The chain combines TRBV4-1 with TRBJ2-4, with D hard to call. The J call may not be correct, given that the DNA end is closer to TRBJ2-5. This CDR3 has 14 residues. CDR1 is MGHRA, CDR2 YSYEKL, per germline. CDR3 amino acids: CASSQDPLGETQYF. The CDR3, as DNA: TGCGCCAGCAGCCAAGACCCCTTAGGGGAGACCCAGTACTTC.

The V call is TRBV5-1, the J call TRBJ2-5; D gene unclear. V was shortened by 4 bases and J by 5 bases, with 18 bases between the two germline ends. The V gene's germline CDR1 is SGHRS and CDR2 YFSETQ. The CDR3 runs to 15 residues. CDR3 nucleotides: TGCGCCAGCAGCGTGGCCCCCCGGGCGGAGGAGACCCAGTACTTC. This translates into CASSVAPRAEETQYF.

The CDR3 bases are TGTGCCAGCAGCTTAGGGCAGTCCCTTGAAGCTTTCTTT. Its protein product is CASSLGQSLEAFF. The chain combines TRBV13 with TRBJ1-1; D unresolved. The CDR3 is 13 amino acids. Germline lookup yields CDR1 PRHDT and CDR2 FYEKMQ (reference sequence). V lost 0 bases and J 7 bases, leaving 9 bases between the germline ends. The full variable domain, rest sourced from reference TRBV13 and TRBJ1-1, is AAGVIQSPRHLIKEKRETATLKCYPIPRHDTVYWYQQGPGQDPQFLISFYEKMQSDKGSIPDRFSAQQFSDYHSELNMSSLELGDSALYFCASSLGQSLEAFFGQGTRLTVV.

This clonotype was recorded a few times. This chain connects TRBV5-1 to TRBJ2-5; TRBD1 matches at 9 bases. V shed 4 bases, J shed 11 bases, and the junction held 15 bases outside the gene matches. This CDR3 has 15 amino acids. Germline V gene sequence: CDR1 SGHRS, CDR2 YFSETQ. The CDR3 loop reads CASSLPGQGSGEQYF. CDR3 bases: TGCGCCAGCAGCCTACCGGGACAGGGCAGTGGTGAGCAGTACTTC.

This clonotype was seen only a few times. The chain uses TRBV11-2 and TRBJ2-3; D is uncertain. Germline CDR1 is SGHAT and CDR2 is FQNNGV. The CDR3 loop spans 12 amino acids. Trimming cost V 1 base and J 7 bases, with 6 bases left between them. The CDR3 loop reads CASSLGRYTQYF. In nucleotides, the CDR3 is TGTGCCAGCAGCTTAGGTCGATATACGCAGTATTTT.

This clonotype was recorded a few times. The rearrangement uses TRBV11-1 and TRBJ2-1; TRBD2 matches at 10 bases. Germline CDR1 is SGHAT and CDR2 is FQDESV (reference sequence). V was clipped by 5 bases and J by 8 bases; unmatched bases: 15. There are 17 residues in the CDR3. The CDR3 region is CASSPGPGLAGEDEQFF. In nucleotides, the CDR3 is TGTGCCAGCAGCCCAGGCCCGGGGCTAGCGGGGGAGGATGAGCAGTTCTTC.

Details on this clonotype: A read error may produce the germline difference seen at one junction end. V is TRBV7-9 and J is TRBJ2-5; maybe TRBD1 (6 bases). The CDR3 contains 14 residues. CDR1 is SEHNR, CDR2 FQNEAQ, per germline (reference sequence). Written as DNA, the CDR3 is TGTGCCAGCAGCTCCGACAGGATCCAAGAGACCCGGTACTTC. Amino acids: CASSSDRIQETRYF.